This T cell receptor (beta chain) stems from a study of blood T cell repertoires in COVID-19 (dated by TCRdb to 2018 to 2020). Study-wide context: Samples from collaborators originated in the United States, Italy and Spain and spanned both the acute and convalescent phases of COVID-19. The prospective study material was composed of cDNA or gDNA derived from T cells, B-cell-depleted T cells, or PBMCs. Subjects who had been exposed to COVID-19, were actively infected with it, or had recovered from it provided the deeply sampled blood TCRbeta repertoires that made up the dataset. The repertoires were released in a freely available public database intended as a resource for research on the immune response to SARS-CoV-2. Samples came from the ongoing ImmuneRACE study (first 160 participants) plus 1,254 subjects from 6 global collaborators. A de-identified subject ID, COVID-19 status, age in years and sex were almost always included in the sample metadata. Where available, HLA class I and class II types were obtained from metadata supplied by the sample provider rather than from assay-based typing. Here is what the overall study found, with its caveats: The quantity of clinical and demographic metadata differed by source and by participant and was supplied without curation.

The collaborating institutions used their own protocols to collect whole blood in K2EDTA tubes. Collaborator samples were shipped for TCRbeta analysis as frozen whole blood, isolated PBMCs, or DNA extracted from either sample type. As for this clone: Its antigen remains unidentified. The sample holds no much larger clone one base away, and base qualities are not on file.

The CDR3, from cysteine to phenylalanine, totals 17 residues. The sequence is cut down to CDR3 DNA, 51 bases in frame from base 1. V and J lose 4 bases and 4 bases, and a span of 22 bases separates them. From a lookup of the germline V gene, CDR1 and CDR2 are SGHRS and YFSETQ. TCRbeta CDR3 regions were amplified from genomic DNA using the immunoSEQ Assay, a bias-controlled multiplex PCR. The source study handled its data this way. Nucleated cell counts per sample were estimated from amplification of reference gene primers within the assay. To quantify the absolute abundance of each unique TCRbeta CDR3 rearrangement, sequence reads were collapsed and filtered. For each sample, productive Simpson clonality was calculated by taking the square root of Simpson's diversity index across productive rearrangements. Entries here come from immuneACCESS through TCRdb and include only in-frame sequences with V and J called. Some clones fail to appear in such tables; in the studies checked, an unresolved V gene covers under half of the shortfall, and the cause of the remainder is unknown. Clone size and the V and J calls come from that table; the DNA yielded D and trimming. This sample is represented by 150,000 to 200,000 clones; almost 80% of them were singletons. The top ten constitute 17% of the sample.

The rearrangement combines TRBV5-1 with TRBJ2-3, with a weak D call of TRBD1 (8 bases match). The sequence derives from a man aged 60-69 years with active or convalescent COVID-19. Sequenced material: peripheral blood. CDR3 protein: CASSAFAYRGGSDTQYF. The sequence in DNA is TGCGCCAGCAGCGCCTTCGCCTACAGGGGGGGTTCAGATACGCAGTATTTT.